This TCR beta chain comes out of a study of blood T cells in healthy people across ages. Across the whole study: Per every two T cells, about one barcoded beta molecule was captured by template switching. Overall study findings and caveats: Both higher diversity and more naive CD4+ cells marked long-lived donors when set against aged donors.

This clonotype was counted only a few times. No antigen is known for it. Trimming stripped 1 base from V and 2 bases from J, with 12 bases between. CDR1 SGHRS and CDR2 YFSETQ come from the germline V gene. This CDR3 is 15 amino acids long. It was with a sample-barcoded 5' primer and a J-beta primer mix that a second PCR of roughly 7 to 12 cycles was run. Every cDNA molecule bore a tag from a template-switch adaptor containing 12 random nucleotides. Every sample gave at least 3 million paired-end reads containing CDR3. TCRdb re-analysed the 5' RACE reads in MiXCR, keeping a single row per CDR3 protein. The sample lists some 640,000 distinct CDR3 sequences, about 30% occurring once.

Input material: blood. The source is a woman older than 75 in good health. The chain employs TRBV5-1 and TRBJ1-2, with a possible D match to TRBD1 (6 bases). CDR3 nucleotides: TGCGCCAGCAGCTTGCCTCAGGGGTCCAACTATGGCTACACCTTC. The encoded protein is CASSLPQGSNYGYTF.